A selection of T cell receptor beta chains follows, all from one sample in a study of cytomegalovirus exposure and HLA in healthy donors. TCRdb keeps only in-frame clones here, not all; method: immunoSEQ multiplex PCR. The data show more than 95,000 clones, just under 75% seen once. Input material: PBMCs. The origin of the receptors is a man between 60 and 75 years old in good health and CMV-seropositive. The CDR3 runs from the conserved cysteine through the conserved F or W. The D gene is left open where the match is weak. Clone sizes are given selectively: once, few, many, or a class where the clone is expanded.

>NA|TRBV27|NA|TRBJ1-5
CASSSTGTLEPQHF
TGTGCCAGCAGTTCGACCGGGACACTAGAGCCCCAGCATTTT
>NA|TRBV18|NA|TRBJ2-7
CASSLSLRAYEQYF
TGTGCCAGCTCACTATCGTTGCGGGCCTACGAGCAGTACTTC
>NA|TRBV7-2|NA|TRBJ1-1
CASSLYPAGTEAFF
TGTGCCAGCAGCTTATACCCCGCGGGCACTGAAGCTTTCTTT
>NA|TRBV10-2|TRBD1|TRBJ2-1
CASRGQGAYNEQFF
TGCGCCAGCAGGGGACAGGGGGCATATAATGAGCAGTTCTTC
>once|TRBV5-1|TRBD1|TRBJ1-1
CASSPDPGTDLHTEAFF
TGCGCCAGCAGCCCCGACCCCGGGACAGACCTTCACACTGAAGCTTTCTTT
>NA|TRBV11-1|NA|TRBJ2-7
CASSYIQRSSYEQYF
TGTGCCAGCAGTTACATACAGCGGAGCTCCTACGAGCAGTACTTC
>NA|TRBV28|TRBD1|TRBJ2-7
CASQIGQGVEQYF
TGTGCCAGCCAGATAGGACAGGGGGTGGAGCAGTACTTC
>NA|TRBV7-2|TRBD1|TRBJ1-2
CASSPRTGGRYGYTF
TGTGCCAGCAGCCCCAGGACAGGGGGGAGATATGGCTACACCTTC
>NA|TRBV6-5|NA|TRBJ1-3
CASSYDATWSGNTIYF
TGTGCCAGCAGTTACGATGCAACTTGGTCTGGAAACACCATATATTTT
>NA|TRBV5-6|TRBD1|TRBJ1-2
CASSPGQIHYGYTF
TGTGCCAGCAGCCCGGGACAGATCCACTATGGCTACACCTTC
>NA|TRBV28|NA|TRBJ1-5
CASSPGGLSNQPQHF
TGTGCCAGCAGTCCAGGAGGGCTTAGCAATCAGCCCCAGCATTTT
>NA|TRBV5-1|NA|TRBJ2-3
CASSFDDSSDTQYF
TGCGCCAGCAGCTTTGACGACAGTTCAGATACGCAGTATTTT
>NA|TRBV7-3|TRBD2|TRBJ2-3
CASSPGTSADTQYF
TGTGCCAGCAGCCCCGGGACTAGCGCAGATACGCAGTATTTT
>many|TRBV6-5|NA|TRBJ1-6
CASIRQVGSSPLHF
TGTGCCAGCATTAGACAGGTCGGATCTTCACCCCTCCACTTT
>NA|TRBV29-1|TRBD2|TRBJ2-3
CSAGLALAFTDTQYF
TGCAGCGCGGGACTAGCTTTGGCGTTCACAGATACGCAGTATTTT
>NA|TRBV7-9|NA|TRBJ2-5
CASSPTREQETQYF
TGTGCCAGCAGCCCCACCCGGGAGCAAGAGACCCAGTACTTC
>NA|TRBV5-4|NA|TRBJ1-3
CASSLDGGYSGNTIYF
TGTGCCAGCAGCTTGGATGGGGGGTACTCTGGAAACACCATATATTTT
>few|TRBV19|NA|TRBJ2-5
CASSSPLQGTKRTQYF
TGTGCCAGTAGTTCCCCTCTACAGGGAACCAAGAGAACCCAGTACTTC
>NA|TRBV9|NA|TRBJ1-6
CASSTRLDRYYNSPLHF
TGTGCCAGCAGCACCCGCCTCGACAGATACTATAATTCACCCCTCCACTTT
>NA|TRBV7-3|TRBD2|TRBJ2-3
CASSNSGGAGDTQYF
TGTGCCAGCAGCAATAGCGGGGGGGCCGGAGATACGCAGTATTTT
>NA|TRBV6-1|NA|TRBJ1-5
CASSHSTDINQPQHF
TGTGCCAGCAGTCACAGCACGGATATCAATCAGCCCCAGCATTTT
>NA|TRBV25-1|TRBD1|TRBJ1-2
CASSWGQGDYGYTF
TGTGCCAGCAGTTGGGGACAGGGGGACTATGGCTACACCTTC
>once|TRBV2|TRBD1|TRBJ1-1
CASRTLGQPNTEAFF
TGCGCCAGCAGGACTTTGGGACAGCCGAACACTGAAGCTTTCTTT
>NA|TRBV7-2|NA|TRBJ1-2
CASTSMENNYGYTF
TGTGCCAGCACCAGTATGGAGAATAACTATGGCTACACCTTC
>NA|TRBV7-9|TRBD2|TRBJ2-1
CASSHPGTSGGDEQFF
TGTGCCAGCAGCCACCCCGGGACTAGCGGGGGGGATGAGCAGTTCTTC
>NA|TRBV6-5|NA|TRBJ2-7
CASSYSFGQGYEQYF
TGTGCCAGCAGTTACTCTTTCGGGCAGGGCTACGAGCAGTACTTC
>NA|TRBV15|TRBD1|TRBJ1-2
CATSSYSTGGGYGYTF
TGTGCCACCAGCAGCTATTCGACAGGGGGGGGCTATGGCTACACCTTC
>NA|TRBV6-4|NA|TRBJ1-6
CASSDSPGQLNSPLHF
TGTGCCAGCAGTGACTCCCCAGGACAGTTAAATTCACCCCTCCACTTT
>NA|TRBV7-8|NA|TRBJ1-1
CASSLSGHTEAFF
TGTGCCAGCAGCTTATCAGGGCACACTGAAGCTTTCTTT
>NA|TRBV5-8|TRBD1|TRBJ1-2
CASSWGGGGQNYGYTF
TGTGCCAGCAGCTGGGGAGGTGGGGGACAGAACTATGGCTACACCTTC
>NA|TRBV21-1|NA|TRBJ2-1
CASIPVRTWRDEQFF
TGTGCCAGCATACCCGTGAGGACCTGGAGGGATGAGCAGTTCTTC
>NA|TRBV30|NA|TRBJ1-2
CAWRETGPYGYTF
TGTGCCTGGAGAGAAACAGGGCCCTATGGCTACACCTTC
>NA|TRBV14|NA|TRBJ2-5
CASSRGNARQETQYF
TGTGCCAGCAGTCGGGGAAACGCACGCCAAGAGACCCAGTACTTC
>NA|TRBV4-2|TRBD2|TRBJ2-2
CASSQEPTGGFGGELFF
TGTGCCAGCAGCCAAGAACCCACCGGGGGGTTCGGCGGGGAGCTGTTTTTT
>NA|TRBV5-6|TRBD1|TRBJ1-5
CASRITGGRGPQHF
TGTGCCAGCAGAATAACAGGGGGCCGGGGGCCCCAGCATTTT
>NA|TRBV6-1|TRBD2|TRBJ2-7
CASSETGGVLGSEQYF
TGTGCCAGCAGTGAAACGGGGGGGGTGCTAGGGAGCGAGCAGTACTTC
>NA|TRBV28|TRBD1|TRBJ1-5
CASSRGTGLYNQPQHF
TGTGCCAGCAGCCGGGGGACAGGGTTATACAATCAGCCCCAGCATTTT
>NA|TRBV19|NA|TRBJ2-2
CASSILQNTGELFF
TGTGCCAGTAGTATATTACAGAACACCGGGGAGCTGTTTTTT
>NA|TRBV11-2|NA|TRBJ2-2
CASSFGRSTGELFF
TGTGCCAGCAGCTTCGGTAGAAGTACCGGGGAGCTGTTTTTT
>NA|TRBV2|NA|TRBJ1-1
CASSRGRANTEAFF
TGTGCCAGCAGTAGAGGGAGGGCGAACACTGAAGCTTTCTTT
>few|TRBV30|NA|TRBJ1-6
CAWSVRQGASPLHF
TGTGCCTGGAGTGTTAGGCAGGGTGCTTCACCCCTCCACTTT
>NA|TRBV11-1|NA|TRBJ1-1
CASSRELNTEAFF
TGTGCCAGCAGCCGGGAACTGAACACTGAAGCTTTCTTT
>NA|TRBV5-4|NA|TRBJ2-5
CASSNDRWEETQYF
TGTGCCAGCAGCAACGACAGGTGGGAAGAGACCCAGTACTTC
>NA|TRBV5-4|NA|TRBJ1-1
CASSHDRIEAFF
TGTGCCAGCAGCCACGACAGAATTGAAGCTTTCTTT
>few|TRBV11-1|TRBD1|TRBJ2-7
CASSWDRGRYEQYF
TGTGCCAGCAGCTGGGACAGGGGTCGTTACGAGCAGTACTTC
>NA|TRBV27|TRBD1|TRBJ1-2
CASSPQGASGYTF
TGTGCCAGCAGTCCACAGGGGGCAAGCGGCTACACCTTC
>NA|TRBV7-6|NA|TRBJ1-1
CASSLRGGSTGPEAFF
TGTGCCAGCAGCTTACGGGGGGGATCCACCGGACCTGAAGCTTTCTTT
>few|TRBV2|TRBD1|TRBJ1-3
CASSEGQADSGNTIYF
TGTGCCAGCAGTGAGGGACAGGCAGACTCTGGAAACACCATATATTTT
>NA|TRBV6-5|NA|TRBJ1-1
CASSYSGGLNTEAFF
TGTGCCAGCAGTTACTCAGGCGGATTGAACACTGAAGCTTTCTTT
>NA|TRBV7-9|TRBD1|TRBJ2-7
CASSPGGEMGSYEQYF
TGTGCCAGCAGCCCAGGGGGCGAAATGGGCTCCTACGAGCAGTACTTC